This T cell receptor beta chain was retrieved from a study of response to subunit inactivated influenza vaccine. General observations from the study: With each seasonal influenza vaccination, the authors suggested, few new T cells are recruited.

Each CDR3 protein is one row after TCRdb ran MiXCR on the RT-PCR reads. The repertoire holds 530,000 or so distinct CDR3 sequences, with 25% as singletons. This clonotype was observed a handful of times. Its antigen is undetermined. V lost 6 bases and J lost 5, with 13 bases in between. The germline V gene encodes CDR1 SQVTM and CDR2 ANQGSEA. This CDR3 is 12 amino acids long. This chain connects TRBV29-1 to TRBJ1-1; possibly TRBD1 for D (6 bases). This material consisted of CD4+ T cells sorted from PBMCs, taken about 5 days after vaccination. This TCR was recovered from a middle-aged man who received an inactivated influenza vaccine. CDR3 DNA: TGCAGCGTCCCCGGGCAGGGGACTGAAGCTTTCTTT. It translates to CSVPGQGTEAFF.